The present entry profiles one T cell receptor (beta chain) with its context. This sample is part of a study of blood T cell repertoires in COVID-19. Overall study context: T cells, B-cell-depleted T cells, or PBMCs supplied cDNA or gDNA.

The study drew participants aged about 18 to 90 years from around 24 US areas. Cohort allocation depended upon clinical history that participants reported. The CDR3 has 14 residues. Germline CDR1 reads SNHLY; CDR2 reads FYNNEI. Trimming pared 4 bases from V and 5 bases from J, leaving 12 bases between. In the authors' methods: From reference gene primer amplification, estimates of nucleated cell counts were derived. Profiled with immunoSEQ multiplex PCR; TCRdb holds only in-frame clones, not every one. D and trimming come from the DNA, and the V and J calls and clone size come from that table. The sample shows 150,000 to 200,000 clones, roughly 80% of them seen only once.

The sequencing input was PBMCs or T cells enriched from blood (not recorded which). The sequence derives from a woman aged 50 to 60 who had recovered from COVID-19. V usage is TRBV2 and J usage is TRBJ2-1; D ambiguous. The CDR3 DNA reads TGTGCCAGCAGTGCTACTCTGCTAAACAATGAGCAGTTCTTC. Translating gives CASSATLLNNEQFF.